The present T cell receptor (beta chain) was sequenced within a study of blood T cell repertoires in COVID-19. Study context: Nucleic acid was either cDNA or gDNA, and it came from T cells, B-cell-depleted T cells, or PBMCs.

CDR3 length: 14 amino acids. Per germline, CDR1 SGHRS and CDR2 YFSETQ. Trimming removed 1 base from V and 4 bases from J, with 8 bases in between. Original analysis: Quantification of nucleated cells was approximated via reference gene primer amplification. Libraries were prepared by immunoSEQ multiplex PCR; TCRdb keeps only in-frame clonotypes and omits some of them. V and J calls plus clone size are reproduced from that table; the DNA served to infer D and trimming. The table records hundreds of thousands of clones, over 80% of them present only once. Input material: peripheral blood. V gene TRBV5-1 combines with J gene TRBJ2-2, with D possibly being TRBD2 (5 bases). The receptor was isolated from a woman between 18 and 29 years old with acute or convalescent COVID-19. CDR3 sequence: CASSLPGSTGELFF. The CDR3 DNA reads as TGCGCCAGCAGCTTGCCGGGATCCACCGGGGAGCTGTTTTTT. Using reference TRBV5-1 and TRBJ2-2 for the parts outside the CDR3, the full variable domain is KAGVTQTPRYLIKTRGQQVTLSCSPISGHRSVSWYQQTPGQGLQFLFEYFSETQRNKGNFPGRFSGRQFSNSRSEMNVSTLELGDSALYLCASSLPGSTGELFFGEGSRLTVL.